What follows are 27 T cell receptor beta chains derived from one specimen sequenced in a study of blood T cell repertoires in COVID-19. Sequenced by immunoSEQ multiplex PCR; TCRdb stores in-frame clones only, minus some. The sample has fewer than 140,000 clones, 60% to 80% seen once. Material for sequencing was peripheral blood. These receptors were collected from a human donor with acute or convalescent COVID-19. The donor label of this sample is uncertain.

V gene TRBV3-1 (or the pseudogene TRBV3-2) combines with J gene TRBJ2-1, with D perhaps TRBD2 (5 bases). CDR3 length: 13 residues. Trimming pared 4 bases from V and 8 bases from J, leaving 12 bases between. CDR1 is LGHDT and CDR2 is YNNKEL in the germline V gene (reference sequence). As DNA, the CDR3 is TGTGCCAGCAGCCGGCACCCCGGGGATGAGCAGTTCTTC. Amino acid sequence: CASSRHPGDEQFF.

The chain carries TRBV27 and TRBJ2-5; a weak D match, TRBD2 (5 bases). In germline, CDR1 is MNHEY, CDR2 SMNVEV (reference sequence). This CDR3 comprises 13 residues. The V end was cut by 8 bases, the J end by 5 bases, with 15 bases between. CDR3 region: CASRLGGGETQYF. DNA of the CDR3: TGTGCCAGCCGACTGGGTGGCGGGGAGACCCAGTACTTC.

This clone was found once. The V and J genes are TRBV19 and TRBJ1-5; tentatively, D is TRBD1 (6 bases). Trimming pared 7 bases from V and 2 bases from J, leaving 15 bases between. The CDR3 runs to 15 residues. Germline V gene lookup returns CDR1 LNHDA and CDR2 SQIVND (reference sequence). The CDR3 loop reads CASTPPGHRNQPQHF. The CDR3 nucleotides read TGTGCCAGTACCCCCCCGGGACACCGCAATCAGCCCCAGCATTTT.

The CDR3 DNA reads as TGTGCCAGCAGTCCCCACTACGAGCAGTACTTC. Translated, it gives CASSPHYEQYF. The J gene is TRBJ2-7, the V gene TRBV6-5; D is uncertain. Germline V CDR1 and CDR2: MNHEY, SVGAGI. V lost 5 bases to trimming and J lost 3 bases, with 5 bases between them. This CDR3 spans 11 amino acids.

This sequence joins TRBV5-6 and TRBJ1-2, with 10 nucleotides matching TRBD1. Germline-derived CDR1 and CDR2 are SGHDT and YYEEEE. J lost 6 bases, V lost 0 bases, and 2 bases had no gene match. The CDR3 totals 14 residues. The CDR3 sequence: CASSLETGGHGYTF. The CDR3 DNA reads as TGTGCCAGCAGCTTGGAGACAGGGGGCCATGGCTACACCTTC.

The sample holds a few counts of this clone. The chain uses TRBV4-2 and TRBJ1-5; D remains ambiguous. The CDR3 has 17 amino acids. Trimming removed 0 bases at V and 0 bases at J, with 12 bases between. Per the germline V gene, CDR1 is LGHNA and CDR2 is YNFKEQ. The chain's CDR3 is CASSQDSGGLSNQPQHF. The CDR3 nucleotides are TGTGCCAGCAGCCAAGATTCAGGCGGACTTAGCAATCAGCCCCAGCATTTT.

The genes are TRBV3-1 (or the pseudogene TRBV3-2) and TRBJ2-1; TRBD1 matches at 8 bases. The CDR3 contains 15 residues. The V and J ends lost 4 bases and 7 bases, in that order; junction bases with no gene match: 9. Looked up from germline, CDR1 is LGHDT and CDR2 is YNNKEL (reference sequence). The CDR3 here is CASSLGQEVRNEQFF. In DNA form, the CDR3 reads TGTGCCAGCAGCCTGGGACAGGAGGTGAGGAATGAGCAGTTCTTC.

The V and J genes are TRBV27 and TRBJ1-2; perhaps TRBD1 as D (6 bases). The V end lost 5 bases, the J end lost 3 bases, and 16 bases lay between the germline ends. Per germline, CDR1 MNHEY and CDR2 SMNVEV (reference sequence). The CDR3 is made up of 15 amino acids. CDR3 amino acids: CASSPRIQGYYGYTF. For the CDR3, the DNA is TGTGCCAGCAGTCCGCGGATACAGGGCTACTATGGCTACACCTTC.

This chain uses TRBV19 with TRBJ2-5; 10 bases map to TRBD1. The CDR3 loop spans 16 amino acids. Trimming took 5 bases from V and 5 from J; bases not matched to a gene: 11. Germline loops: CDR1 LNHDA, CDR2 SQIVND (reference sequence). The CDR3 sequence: CASSSSGTGARETQYF. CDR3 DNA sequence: TGTGCCAGTAGTTCCTCCGGGACAGGGGCCCGGGAGACCCAGTACTTC. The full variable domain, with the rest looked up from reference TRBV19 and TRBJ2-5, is DGGITQSPKYLFRKEGQNVTLSCEQNLNHDAMYWYRQDPGQGLRLIYYSQIVNDFQKGDIAEGYSVSREKKESFPLTVTSAQKNPTAFYLCASSSSGTGARETQYFGPGTRLLVL.

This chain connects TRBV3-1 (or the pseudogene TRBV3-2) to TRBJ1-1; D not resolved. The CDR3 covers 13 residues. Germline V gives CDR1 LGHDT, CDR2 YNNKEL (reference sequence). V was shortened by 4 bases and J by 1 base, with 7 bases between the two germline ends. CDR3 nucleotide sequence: TGTGCCAGCAGCCCTGTCAGGAACACTGAAGCTTTCTTT. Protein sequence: CASSPVRNTEAFF.

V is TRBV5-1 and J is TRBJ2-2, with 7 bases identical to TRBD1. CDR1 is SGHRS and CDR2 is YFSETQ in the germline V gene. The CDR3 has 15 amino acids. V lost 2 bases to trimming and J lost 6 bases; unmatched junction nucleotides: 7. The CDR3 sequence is CASSFSVGGAGELFF. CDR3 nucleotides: TGCGCCAGCAGCTTTTCCGTAGGGGGCGCCGGGGAGCTGTTTTTT.

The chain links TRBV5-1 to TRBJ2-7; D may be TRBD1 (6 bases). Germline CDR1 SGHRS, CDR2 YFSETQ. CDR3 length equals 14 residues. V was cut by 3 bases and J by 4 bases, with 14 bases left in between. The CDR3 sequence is CASSSGSDRYEQYF. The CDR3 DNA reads TGCGCCAGCAGCTCCGGTTCCGACAGGTACGAGCAGTACTTC.

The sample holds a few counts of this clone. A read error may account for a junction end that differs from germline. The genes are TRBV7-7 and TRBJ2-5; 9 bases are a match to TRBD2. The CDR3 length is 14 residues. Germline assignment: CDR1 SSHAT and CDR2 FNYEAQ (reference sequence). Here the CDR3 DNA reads TGTGCTAGCAGCCCGCGGGGGGGCGGTGAGACCCAGTACTTC. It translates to CASSPRGGGETQYF.

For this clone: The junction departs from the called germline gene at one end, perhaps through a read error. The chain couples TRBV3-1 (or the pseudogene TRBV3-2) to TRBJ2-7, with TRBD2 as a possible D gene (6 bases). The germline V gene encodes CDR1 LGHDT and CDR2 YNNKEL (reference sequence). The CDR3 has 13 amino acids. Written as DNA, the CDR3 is TGTGCCAGCAGCAAAGAAGCGGGCATCGAGCAGTACTTC. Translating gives CASSKEAGIEQYF.

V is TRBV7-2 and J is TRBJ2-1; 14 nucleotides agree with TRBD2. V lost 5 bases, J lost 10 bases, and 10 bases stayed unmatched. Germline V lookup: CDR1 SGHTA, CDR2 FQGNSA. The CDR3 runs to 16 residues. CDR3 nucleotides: TGTGCCAGCAGCAGACCGGGACTAGCGGGGGTCGCAGAGCAGTTCTTC. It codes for CASSRPGLAGVAEQFF.

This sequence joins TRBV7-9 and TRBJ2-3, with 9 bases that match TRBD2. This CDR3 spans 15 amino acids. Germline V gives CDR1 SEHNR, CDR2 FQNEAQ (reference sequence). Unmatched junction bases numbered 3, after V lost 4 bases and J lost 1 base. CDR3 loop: CASSSWTSGTDTQYF. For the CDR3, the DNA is TGTGCCAGCAGCTCGTGGACTAGCGGCACAGATACGCAGTATTTT.

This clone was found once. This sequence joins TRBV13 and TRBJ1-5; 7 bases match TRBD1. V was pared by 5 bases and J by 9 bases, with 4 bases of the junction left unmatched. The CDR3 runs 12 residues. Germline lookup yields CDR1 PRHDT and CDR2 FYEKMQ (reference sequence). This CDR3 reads CASSRQGLPQHF. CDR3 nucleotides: TGTGCCAGCAGCAGACAGGGTCTGCCCCAGCATTTT. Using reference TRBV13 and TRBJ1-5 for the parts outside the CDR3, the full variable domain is AAGVIQSPRHLIKEKRETATLKCYPIPRHDTVYWYQQGPGQDPQFLISFYEKMQSDKGSIPDRFSAQQFSDYHSELNMSSLELGDSALYFCASSRQGLPQHFGDGTRLSIL.

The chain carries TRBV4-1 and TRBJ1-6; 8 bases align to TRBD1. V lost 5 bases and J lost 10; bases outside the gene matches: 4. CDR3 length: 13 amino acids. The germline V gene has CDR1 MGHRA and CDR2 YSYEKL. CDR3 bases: TGCGCCAGCAGCGAGGACAGGGACTCACCCCTCCACTTT. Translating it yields CASSEDRDSPLHF.

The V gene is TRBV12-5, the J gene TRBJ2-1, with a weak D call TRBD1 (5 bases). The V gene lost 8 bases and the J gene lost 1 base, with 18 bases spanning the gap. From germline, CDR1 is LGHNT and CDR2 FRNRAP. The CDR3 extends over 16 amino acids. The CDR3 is CASRWSVGDSYNEQFF. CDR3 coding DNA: TGTGCTAGTAGGTGGTCGGTAGGGGATTCCTACAATGAGCAGTTCTTC.

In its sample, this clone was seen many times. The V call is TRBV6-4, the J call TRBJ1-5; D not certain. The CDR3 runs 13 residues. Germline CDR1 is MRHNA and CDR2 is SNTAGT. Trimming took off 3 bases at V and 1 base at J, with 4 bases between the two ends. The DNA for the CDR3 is TGTGCCAGCAGTGAACAGAGCAATCAGCCCCAGCATTTT. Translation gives CASSEQSNQPQHF.

The CDR3 reads CASSPRQGVYNSPLHF. The DNA of the CDR3 is TGTGCCAGCAGCCCCAGACAGGGTGTCTATAATTCACCCCTCCACTTT. The chain is built from TRBV5-5 and TRBJ1-6; 7 bases line up with TRBD1. This CDR3 comprises 16 residues. J lost 3 bases, V lost 4 bases, and 7 bases had no gene match. The V gene's germline CDR1 is SGHKS and CDR2 YYEKEE (reference sequence). The variable domain in full, with the rest retrieved from reference TRBV5-5 and TRBJ1-6, is DAGVTQSPTHLIKTRGQQVTLRCSPISGHKSVSWYQQVLGQGPQFIFQYYEKEERGRGNFPDRFSARQFPNYSSELNVNALLLGDSALYLCASSPRQGVYNSPLHFGNGTRLTVT.

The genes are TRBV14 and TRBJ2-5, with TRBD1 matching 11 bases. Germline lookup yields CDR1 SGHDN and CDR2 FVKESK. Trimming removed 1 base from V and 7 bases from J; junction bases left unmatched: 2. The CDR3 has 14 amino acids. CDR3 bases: TGTGCCAGCAGCCAAGCTGGGACAGGGGGGACCCAGTACTTC. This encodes CASSQAGTGGTQYF. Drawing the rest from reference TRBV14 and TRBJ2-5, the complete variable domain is EAGVTQFPSHSVIEKGQTVTLRCDPISGHDNLYWYRRVMGKEIKFLLHFVKESKQDESGMPNNRFLAERTGGTYSTLKVQPAELEDSGVYFCASSQAGTGGTQYFGPGTRLLVL.

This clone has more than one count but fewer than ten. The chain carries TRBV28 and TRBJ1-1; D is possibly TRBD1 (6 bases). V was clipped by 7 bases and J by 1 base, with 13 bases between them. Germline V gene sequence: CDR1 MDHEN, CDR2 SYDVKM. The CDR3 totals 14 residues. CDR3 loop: CASTGDKRNTEAFF. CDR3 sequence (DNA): TGTGCCAGCACCGGGGACAAAAGGAACACTGAAGCTTTCTTT.

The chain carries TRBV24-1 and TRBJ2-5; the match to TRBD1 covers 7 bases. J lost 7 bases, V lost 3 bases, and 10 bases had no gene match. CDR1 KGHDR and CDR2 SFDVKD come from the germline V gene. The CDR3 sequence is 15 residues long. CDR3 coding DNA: TGTGCCACCAGTGATCCACGGACAGGCGTCGGGACCCAGTACTTC. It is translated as CATSDPRTGVGTQYF.

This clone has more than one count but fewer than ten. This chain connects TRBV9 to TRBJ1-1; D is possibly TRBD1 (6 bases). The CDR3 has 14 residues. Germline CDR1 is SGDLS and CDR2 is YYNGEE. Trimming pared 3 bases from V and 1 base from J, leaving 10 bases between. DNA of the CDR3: TGTGCCAGCAGCGCTAGGACAGCGAACACTGAAGCTTTCTTT. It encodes CASSARTANTEAFF.

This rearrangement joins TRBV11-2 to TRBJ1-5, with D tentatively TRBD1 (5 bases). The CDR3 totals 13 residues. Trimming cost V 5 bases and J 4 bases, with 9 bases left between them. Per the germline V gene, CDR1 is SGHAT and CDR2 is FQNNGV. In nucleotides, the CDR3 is TGTGCCAGCAGCCTCGACAGAAATCAGCCCCAGCATTTT. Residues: CASSLDRNQPQHF. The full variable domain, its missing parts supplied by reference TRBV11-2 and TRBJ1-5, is EAGVAQSPRYKIIEKRQSVAFWCNPISGHATLYWYQQILGQGPKLLIQFQNNGVVDDSQLPKDRFSAERLKGVDSTLKIQPAKLEDSAVYLCASSLDRNQPQHFGDGTRLSIL.

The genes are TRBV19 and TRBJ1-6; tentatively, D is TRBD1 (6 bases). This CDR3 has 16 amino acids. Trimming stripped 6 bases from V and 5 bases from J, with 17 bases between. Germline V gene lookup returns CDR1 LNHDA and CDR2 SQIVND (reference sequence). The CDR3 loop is CASRYAWGRDNSPLHF. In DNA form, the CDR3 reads TGTGCCAGTAGATATGCGTGGGGGCGAGATAATTCACCCCTCCACTTT.